This T cell receptor beta chain was sequenced in a study of cytomegalovirus exposure and HLA in healthy donors. Study summary: Early released data comprised around 79 million unique TCRs from HLA-typed donors. Study conclusions and caveats: In a later analysis, compared with equally common non-associated chains, HLA-associated beta chains were more expanded. CMV serostatus alone was available as immune exposure information.

This cohort consisted of healthy bone marrow donors. 13 Jbeta primers and 60 Vbeta primers were used for the PCR. Sequencing used immunoSEQ multiplex PCR; TCRdb keeps in-frame clones, though not all of them. The profile covers 160,000 or so clones, with approximately 80% appearing a single time and about 10% taken by the ten largest. In regard to this clone: Its antigen is unidentified. At one end the junction does not follow the germline gene, possibly because of a read error. Different DNA sequences within this sample yield the same CDR3.

The sequence came from a man in his fifties or sixties in good health and CMV-seropositive. Sequencing used PBMCs.

The CDR3 nucleotides read TGTGCCAGCAGCCCCGGGGGGGTGGGTAATCAGCCCCAACATTTT. It translates to CASSPGGVGNQPQHF. J is TRBJ1-5 and V is TRBV28; possible D gene TRBD1, 5 bases. This CDR3 has 15 residues. Germline CDR1 and CDR2: MDHEN and SYDVKM. Full variable domain (remainder filled in from reference TRBV28 and TRBJ1-5): DVKVTQSSRYLVKRTGEKVFLECVQDMDHENMFWYRQDPGLGLRLIYFSYDVKMKEKGDIPEGYSVSREKKERFSLILESASTNQTSMYLCASSPGGVGNQPQHFGDGTRLSIL.